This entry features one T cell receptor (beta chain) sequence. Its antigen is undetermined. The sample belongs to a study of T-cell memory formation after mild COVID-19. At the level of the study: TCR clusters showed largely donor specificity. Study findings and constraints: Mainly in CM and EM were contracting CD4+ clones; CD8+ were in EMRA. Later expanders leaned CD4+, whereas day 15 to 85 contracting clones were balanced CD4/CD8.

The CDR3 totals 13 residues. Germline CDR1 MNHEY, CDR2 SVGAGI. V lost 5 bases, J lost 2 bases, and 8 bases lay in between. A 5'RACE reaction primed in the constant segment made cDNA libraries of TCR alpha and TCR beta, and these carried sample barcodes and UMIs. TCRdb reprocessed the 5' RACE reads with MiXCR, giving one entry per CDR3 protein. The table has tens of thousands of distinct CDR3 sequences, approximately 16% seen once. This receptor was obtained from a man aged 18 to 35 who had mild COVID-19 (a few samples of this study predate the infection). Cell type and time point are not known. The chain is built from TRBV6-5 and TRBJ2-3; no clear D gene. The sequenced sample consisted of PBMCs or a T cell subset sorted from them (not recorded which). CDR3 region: CASSDTFTDTQYF. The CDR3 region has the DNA TGTGCCAGCAGTGACACATTCACAGATACGCAGTATTTT.